Sequencing of this T cell receptor (beta chain) was carried out in a study of T cells in Graves' hyperthyroidism and ophthalmopathy. V lost 3 bases, J lost 10 bases, and 16 bases lay in between. CDR1 is SGDLS and CDR2 is YYNGEE in the germline V gene. The CDR3 has 13 amino acids. This clonotype came up many times. The investigators amplified TCR beta CDR3 regions from RNA transcripts. During a first-round RT-PCR of the TCR CDR3, the HTBI primer set was used. Each CDR3 protein is one row after TCRdb ran MiXCR on the multiplex PCR reads. This sample has 560,000 or so distinct CDR3 sequences, with under 60% found just once.

This clonotype was obtained from a woman aged 18-29 years with Graves' hyperthyroidism. The V gene is TRBV9, the J gene TRBJ1-2, with D tentatively TRBD1 (5 bases). Sequences were obtained from peripheral blood or thyroid tissue (not recorded which). The CDR3 DNA follows: TGTGCCAGCAGCGACAACAGGAGGGTGTCCTACACCTTC. The encoded protein is CASSDNRRVSYTF.